This TCR beta chain appears in the sequencing data of a study of blood T cell repertoires in COVID-19. Generated by immunoSEQ multiplex PCR, the TCRdb table keeps only in-frame clones and is missing some. The table shows 200,000 to 250,000 clones, with 86% occurring only once. V was trimmed by 2 bases and J by 0 bases, leaving 7 bases between them. This CDR3 has 14 residues. Germline CDR1 KGHSH, CDR2 LQKENI. Sequenced material: peripheral blood. This receptor was obtained from a man in his thirties or forties who had recovered from COVID-19. This chain joins TRBV18 and TRBJ1-2; no clear D. The CDR3 DNA reads as TGTGCCAGCTCACCAGGCACGACTAACTATGGCTACACCTTC. This sequence encodes CASSPGTTNYGYTF. The complete variable domain, with remaining parts taken from reference TRBV18 and TRBJ1-2, reads NAGVMQNPRHLVRRRGQEARLRCSPMKGHSHVYWYRQLPEEGLKFMVYLQKENIIDESGMPKERFSAEFPKEGPSILRIQQVVRGDSAAYFCASSPGTTNYGYTFGSGTRLTVV.